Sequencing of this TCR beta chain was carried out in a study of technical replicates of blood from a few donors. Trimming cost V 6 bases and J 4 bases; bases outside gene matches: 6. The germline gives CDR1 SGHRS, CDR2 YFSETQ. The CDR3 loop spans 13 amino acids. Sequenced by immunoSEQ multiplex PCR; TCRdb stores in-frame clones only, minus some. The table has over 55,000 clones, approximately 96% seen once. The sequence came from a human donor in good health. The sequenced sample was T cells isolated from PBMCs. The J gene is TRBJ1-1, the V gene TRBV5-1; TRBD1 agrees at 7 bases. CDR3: CASNPAGGTEAFF. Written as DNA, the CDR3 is TGCGCCAGCAACCCGGCAGGGGGCACTGAAGCTTTCTTT. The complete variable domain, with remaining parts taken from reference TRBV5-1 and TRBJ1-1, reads KAGVTQTPRYLIKTRGQQVTLSCSPISGHRSVSWYQQTPGQGLQFLFEYFSETQRNKGNFPGRFSGRQFSNSRSEMNVSTLELGDSALYLCASNPAGGTEAFFGQGTRLTVV.